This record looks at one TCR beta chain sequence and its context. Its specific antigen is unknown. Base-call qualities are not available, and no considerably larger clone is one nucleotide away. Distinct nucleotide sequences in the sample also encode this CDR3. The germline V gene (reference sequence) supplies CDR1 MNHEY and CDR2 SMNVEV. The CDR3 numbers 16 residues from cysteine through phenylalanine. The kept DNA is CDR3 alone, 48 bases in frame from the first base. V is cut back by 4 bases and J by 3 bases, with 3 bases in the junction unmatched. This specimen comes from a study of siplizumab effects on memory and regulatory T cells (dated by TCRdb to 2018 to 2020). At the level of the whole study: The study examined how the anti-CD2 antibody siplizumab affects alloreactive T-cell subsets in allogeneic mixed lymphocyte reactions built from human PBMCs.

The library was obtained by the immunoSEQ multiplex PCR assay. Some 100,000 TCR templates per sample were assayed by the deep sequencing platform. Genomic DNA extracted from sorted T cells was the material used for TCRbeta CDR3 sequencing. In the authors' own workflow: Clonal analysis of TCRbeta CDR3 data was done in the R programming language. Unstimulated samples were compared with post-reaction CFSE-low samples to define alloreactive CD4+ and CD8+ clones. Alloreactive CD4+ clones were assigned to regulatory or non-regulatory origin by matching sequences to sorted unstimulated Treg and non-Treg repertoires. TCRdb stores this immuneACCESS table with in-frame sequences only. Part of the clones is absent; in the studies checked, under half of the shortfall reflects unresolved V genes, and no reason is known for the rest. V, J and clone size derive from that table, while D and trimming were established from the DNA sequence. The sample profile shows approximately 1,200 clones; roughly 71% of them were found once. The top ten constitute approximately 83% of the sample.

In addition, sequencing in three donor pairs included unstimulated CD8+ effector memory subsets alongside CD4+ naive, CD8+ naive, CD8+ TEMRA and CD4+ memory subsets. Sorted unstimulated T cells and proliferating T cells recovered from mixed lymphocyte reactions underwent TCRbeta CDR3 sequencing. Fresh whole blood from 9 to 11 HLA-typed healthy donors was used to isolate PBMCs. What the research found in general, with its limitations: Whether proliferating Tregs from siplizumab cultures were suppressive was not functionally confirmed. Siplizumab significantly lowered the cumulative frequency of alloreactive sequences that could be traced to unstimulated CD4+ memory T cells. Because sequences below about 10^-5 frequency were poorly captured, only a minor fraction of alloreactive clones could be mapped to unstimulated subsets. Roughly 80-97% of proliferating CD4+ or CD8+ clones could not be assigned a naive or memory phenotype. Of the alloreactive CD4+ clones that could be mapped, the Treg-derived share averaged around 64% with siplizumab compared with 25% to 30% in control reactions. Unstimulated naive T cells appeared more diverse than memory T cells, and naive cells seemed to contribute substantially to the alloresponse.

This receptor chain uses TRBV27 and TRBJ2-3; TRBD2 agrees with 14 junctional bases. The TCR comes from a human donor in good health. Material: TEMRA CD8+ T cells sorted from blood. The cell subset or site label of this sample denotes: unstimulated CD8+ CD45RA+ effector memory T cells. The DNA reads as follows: TGTGCCAGCAGTTCTCGACTAGCGGGAGGGACAGATACGCAGTATTTT. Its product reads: CASSSRLAGGTDTQYF.